The 9 T cell receptor beta chains below were found in one sample sequenced in a study of neurological immune-mediated disorders. MiXCR was run by TCRdb on the 5' RACE reads, yielding one entry per CDR3 protein. Seen here are 25,000 to 35,000 distinct CDR3 sequences, 21% observed once, and the top ten hold approximately 16%. Sequenced sample: PBMCs. The receptors were gathered from a woman aged 60-70 years in good health.

This clonotype was recorded many times. J is TRBJ2-1 and V is TRBV10-3; D is perhaps TRBD1 (5 bases). The V end was cut by 6 bases, the J end by 7 bases, with 10 bases between. The CDR3 loop spans 12 amino acids. CDR1 and CDR2 (germline): ENHRY, SYGVKD. The CDR3: CAIRDIGNEQFF. The CDR3 nucleotides are TGTGCCATCAGGGACATCGGGAATGAGCAGTTCTTC.

The J gene is TRBJ2-5, the V gene TRBV11-2; D is uncertain. Trimming pared 5 bases from V and 2 bases from J, leaving 12 bases between. The CDR3 consists of 14 residues. The germline CDR1 and CDR2 sequences are SGHAT and FQNNGV. The CDR3 here is CASSPRYNQETQYF. Written as DNA, the CDR3 is TGTGCCAGCAGCCCGCGGTACAATCAAGAGACCCAGTACTTC.

This clonotype was detected many times. The chain has TRBV5-1 and TRBJ1-2, with TRBD1 matching over 8 bases. With 3 bases clipped from V and 8 bases from J, the junction kept 9 bases outside the gene matches. The CDR3 runs 14 residues. Germline CDR1 is SGHRS and CDR2 is YFSETQ. Here the CDR3 reads CASSSDREWSGYTF. In DNA, the CDR3 is TGCGCCAGCAGCTCGGACAGGGAGTGGAGCGGCTACACCTTC. The whole variable domain, filled in from reference TRBV5-1 and TRBJ1-2, reads KAGVTQTPRYLIKTRGQQVTLSCSPISGHRSVSWYQQTPGQGLQFLFEYFSETQRNKGNFPGRFSGRQFSNSRSEMNVSTLELGDSALYLCASSSDREWSGYTFGSGTRLTVV.

With respect to this clonotype: The CDR3 ends on some other residue instead of the conserved phenylalanine or tryptophan, so this is likely a read error. V and J are TRBV20-1 and TRBJ2-1; tentatively, D is TRBD2 (6 bases). V shed 6 bases and J shed 6 bases, with 12 bases lying between them. Germline V gives CDR1 DFQATT, CDR2 SNEGSKA (reference sequence). The CDR3 runs to 12 residues. The CDR3 loop reads CSASSDLNEQFL. DNA for the CDR3: TGCAGTGCATCTAGCGATCTCAATGAGCAGTTCCTC.

This clonotype was seen ten or more times. V and J are TRBV29-1 and TRBJ2-7, with D possibly called TRBD1 or TRBD2 (5 bases each). Germline V gene sequence: CDR1 SQVTM, CDR2 ANQGSEA. The CDR3 is made up of 13 amino acids. Trimming took off 4 bases at V and 7 bases at J, with 17 bases between the two ends. CDR3 protein: CSVASGTHREQYF. The CDR3 region has the DNA TGCAGCGTTGCTTCCGGGACCCATCGAGAGCAGTACTTC.

As regards this clonotype: Mismatch with germline at one junction end may stem from a read error. The rearrangement links TRBV20-1 to TRBJ2-7; 10 nucleotides agree with TRBD1. This CDR3 has 14 residues. Germline V gives CDR1 DFQATT, CDR2 SNEGSKA (reference sequence). CDR3 sequence: CSALDRGLSYDQYF. DNA for the CDR3: TGCAGTGCTTTAGACAGGGGGCTCTCCTACGACCAGTACTTC.

The chain carries TRBV3-1 and TRBJ2-5; 9 nucleotides agree with TRBD2. The last part of the DNA fits TRBJ2-7 better; the J call may be wrong. The CDR3 is 17 residues long. The germline CDR1 and CDR2 sequences are LGHDT and YNNKEL (reference sequence). CDR3 loop: CASSQSQVTSGFYEQYF. DNA of the CDR3: TGTGCCAGCAGCCAAAGTCAGGTGACTAGCGGTTTCTACGAGCAGTACTTC.

This clonotype was counted ten times or more. V and J are TRBV11-2 and TRBJ1-2, with TRBD1 as a possible D gene (5 bases). The V gene's germline CDR1 is SGHAT and CDR2 FQNNGV. V was cut by 4 bases and J by 4 bases, with 16 bases left in between. There are 15 residues in the CDR3. The CDR3 protein is CASSSDPRESYGYTF. The CDR3 bases are TGTGCCAGCAGCTCAGACCCCAGGGAGAGCTATGGCTACACCTTC.

This clonotype was observed at least ten times. The chain couples TRBV28 to TRBJ2-3; tentatively, D is TRBD2 (6 bases). V was trimmed by 6 bases and J by 11 bases, leaving 24 bases between them. Germline CDR1 reads MDHEN; CDR2 reads SYDVKM. The CDR3 runs 15 residues. The CDR3 loop reads CASRLLGGTSPWQYF. DNA for the CDR3: TGTGCCAGCAGACTCCTCGGCGGGACCTCTCCTTGGCAGTATTTT.